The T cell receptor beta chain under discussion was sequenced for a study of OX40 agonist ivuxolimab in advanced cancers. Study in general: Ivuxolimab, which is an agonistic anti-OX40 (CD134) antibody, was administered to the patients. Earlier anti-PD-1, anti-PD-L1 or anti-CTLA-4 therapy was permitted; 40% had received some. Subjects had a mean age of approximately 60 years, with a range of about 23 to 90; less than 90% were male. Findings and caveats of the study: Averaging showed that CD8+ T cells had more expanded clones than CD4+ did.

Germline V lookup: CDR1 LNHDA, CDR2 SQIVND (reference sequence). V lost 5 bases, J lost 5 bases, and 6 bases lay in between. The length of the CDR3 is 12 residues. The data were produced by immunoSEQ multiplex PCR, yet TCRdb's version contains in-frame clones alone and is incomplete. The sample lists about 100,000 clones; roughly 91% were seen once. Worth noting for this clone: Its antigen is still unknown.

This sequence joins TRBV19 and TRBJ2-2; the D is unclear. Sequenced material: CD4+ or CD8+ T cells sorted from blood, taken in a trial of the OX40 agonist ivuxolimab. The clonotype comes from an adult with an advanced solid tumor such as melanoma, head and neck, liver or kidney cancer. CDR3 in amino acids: CASSLPTGELFF. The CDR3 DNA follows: TGTGCCAGTAGTCTTCCTACCGGGGAGCTGTTTTTT.